Sequencing of this TCR beta chain was carried out in a study of T-cell reconstitution after alpha-beta-depleted transplantation in children. The germline V gene encodes CDR1 DFQATT and CDR2 SNEGSKA (reference sequence). The CDR3 is 17 amino acids. J gave up 0 bases and V 0 bases, and 8 bases lay outside the gene matches. The TCRbeta library was prepared with unique molecular identifiers. TCRdb used MiXCR to reprocess the PCR reads, holding one entry per CDR3 protein. The table has about 540,000 distinct CDR3 sequences, about 17% seen once. The TCR was taken from a human donor who donated a stem cell graft to a child with acute lymphoblastic leukemia. The material sequenced was PBMCs from the stem cell graft donor, taken from the stem cell graft. The chain couples TRBV20-1 to TRBJ1-3; TRBD1 matches 7 bases. The CDR3 DNA follows: TGCAGTGCTAGAGATATTTGGGACAGAAACTCTGGAAACACCATATATTTT. Protein: CSARDIWDRNSGNTIYF.